This T cell receptor (beta chain) is drawn from a study of monozygotic twins with inflammatory bowel disease. CDR1 and CDR2 (germline): MDHEN, SYDVKM. There are 15 residues in the CDR3. Via template switching, UMIs carrying a 6-nucleotide sample barcode were introduced. TCRdb re-called the 5' RACE reads and shows each CDR3 protein once, DNA omitted. This repertoire includes approximately 150,000 distinct CDR3 sequences. Sequencing used blood. The receptor's source is a human donor with ulcerative colitis or Crohn's disease, or a healthy co-twin of an affected twin (not recorded which). This chain joins TRBV28 and TRBJ2-1. This CDR3 is CASSFSVKLRNEQFF.